The 30 T cell receptor beta chains below were found in one sample sequenced in a study of blood T cell repertoires in COVID-19 (dated by TCRdb to about 2020). Libraries were prepared through the immunoSEQ multiplex PCR assay. TCRdb provides this immuneACCESS table in a form limited to in-frame rearrangements. Some clones are lacking; in checked studies, under half of them reflect an unresolved V gene, and why the rest are absent is not known. The sample table holds roughly 200,000 clones, of which 85% were seen once. The ten largest clones add up to about 17% of the sample. The material sequenced was PBMCs or T cells enriched from blood (not recorded which). The source of these receptors is a man between 35 and 55 years old who had recovered from COVID-19.

The chain links TRBV25-1 to TRBJ2-1; 10 positions match TRBD2. V was pared by 3 bases and J by 14 bases, with 13 bases of the junction left unmatched. Germline V gives CDR1 MGHDK, CDR2 SYGVNS. The CDR3 sequence is 15 residues long. The CDR3 coding sequence is TGTGCCAGCAGTGACCGGACTAGCGGAATTGGGTTGAAGTTCTTC. Residues: CASSDRTSGIGLKFF.

This clone has only one observation. The chain employs TRBV27 and TRBJ1-4; TRBD1 is a possible D gene (6 bases). Germline values: CDR1 MNHEY, CDR2 SMNVEV (reference sequence). The V and J ends lost 6 bases and 8 bases respectively, with 16 bases between them. The CDR3 is 14 residues long. CDR3 DNA: TGTGCCAGCAGACCCACAGGGTCTAGCGAAAAACTGTTTTTT. It codes for CASRPTGSSEKLFF.

The V and J genes are TRBV9 and TRBJ2-3; 12 bases map to TRBD2. This CDR3 spans 14 amino acids. With 0 bases clipped from V and 10 bases from J, the junction kept 3 bases outside the gene matches. Germline V gene sequence: CDR1 SGDLS, CDR2 YYNGEE. The CDR3 spells CASSVASSGRAQYF. The CDR3 region has the DNA TGTGCCAGCAGCGTAGCTTCTAGCGGGAGGGCGCAGTATTTT.

Comment on this clone: Distinct nucleotide sequences in the sample also encode this CDR3. The CDR3 spells CASRGGAYNEQFF. CDR3 nucleotide sequence: TGTGCCAGCAGAGGGGGCGCCTACAATGAGCAGTTCTTC. The chain employs TRBV2 and TRBJ2-1; TRBD1 matches 7 bases. CDR3 size: 13 residues. Germline CDR1 SNHLY, CDR2 FYNNEI. V lost 6 bases and J lost 2; bases outside the gene matches: 1.

This clone has more than one count but fewer than ten. The chain couples TRBV10-2 to TRBJ2-1; D is uncertain. CDR3 length equals 13 residues. The V and J ends lost 2 bases and 10 bases respectively, with 12 bases between them. Germline V CDR1 and CDR2: WSHSY, SAAADI. The CDR3 DNA is TGCGCCAGCAGTGAGCCCGCAGCGTACGAGCAGTTCTTC. Residues: CASSEPAAYEQFF.

The gene calls are TRBV15 and TRBJ2-1; TRBD2 matches at 11 bases. J gave up 3 bases and V 5 bases, and 6 bases lay outside the gene matches. Germline CDR1 is LNHNV and CDR2 is YYDKDF (reference sequence). This CDR3 has 16 amino acids. DNA of the CDR3: TGTGCCACCAGCCCTACCGGGACTAGCGGCTACAATGAGCAGTTCTTC. This translates into CATSPTGTSGYNEQFF.

This sequence joins TRBV4-1 and TRBJ2-5; 8 nucleotides agree with TRBD1. Per the germline V gene, CDR1 is MGHRA and CDR2 is YSYEKL. J gave up 4 bases and V 3 bases, and 7 bases lay outside the gene matches. The CDR3 covers 15 residues. The CDR3 sequence: CASSQGGQGGETQYF. As DNA, the CDR3 is TGCGCCAGCAGCCAGGGAGGACAGGGAGGAGAGACCCAGTACTTC.

This clone was detected only once. The chain combines TRBV30 with TRBJ1-4, with 12 bases aligning to TRBD1. The CDR3 extends over 14 amino acids. V trimming: 3 bases; J trimming: 7 bases; junction bases outside the gene matches: 3. CDR1 and CDR2 from the germline V gene are GTSNPN and SVGIG (reference sequence). This CDR3 is CAWRGQGAREKLFF. CDR3 nucleotide sequence: TGTGCCTGGAGGGGACAGGGGGCGCGTGAAAAACTGTTTTTT.

This clone was recorded only once. The gene calls are TRBV7-2 and TRBJ1-5; D remains unclear. Trimming cost V 5 bases and J 1 base, with 12 bases left between them. The CDR3 totals 15 residues. Germline V CDR1 and CDR2: SGHTA, FQGNSA. CDR3 residues: CASSPGGVSNQPQHF. CDR3 nucleotide sequence: TGTGCCAGCAGCCCGGGCGGGGTGAGCAATCAGCCCCAGCATTTT.

V is TRBV4-1 and J is TRBJ1-1; weak D call: TRBD1 (5 bases). Germline V gene data show CDR1 as MGHRA and CDR2 as YSYEKL. There are 13 residues in the CDR3. Trimming took 1 base from V and 4 from J, leaving 7 bases between them. Here the CDR3 DNA reads TGCGCCAGCAGCCAAGTGGGGGGCACTGAAGCTTTCTTT. It is translated as CASSQVGGTEAFF.

The chain is built from TRBV10-3 and TRBJ2-2; TRBD2 aligns across 10 bases. Trimming at V came to 1 base and at J to 0 bases, leaving 2 bases not matched to a gene. Germline-derived CDR1 and CDR2 are ENHRY and SYGVKD. This CDR3 region has 17 residues. The CDR3 bases are TGTGCCATCAGTGAGTGGGGACTAGCGACGAACACCGGGGAGCTGTTTTTT. As protein: CAISEWGLATNTGELFF.

The table lists this clone with a few counts. The J gene is TRBJ1-2, the V gene TRBV19; TRBD1 agrees at 9 bases. Germline CDR1 and CDR2: LNHDA and SQIVND (reference sequence). The V and J ends lost 3 bases and 4 bases, in that order; junction bases with no gene match: 3. The length of the CDR3 is 14 residues. The CDR3 loop is CASSMWDRAYGYTF. The CDR3, as DNA: TGTGCCAGTAGTATGTGGGACAGGGCCTATGGCTACACCTTC. Combining the CDR3 with reference TRBV19 and TRBJ1-2 gives the whole variable domain DGGITQSPKYLFRKEGQNVTLSCEQNLNHDAMYWYRQDPGQGLRLIYYSQIVNDFQKGDIAEGYSVSREKKESFPLTVTSAQKNPTAFYLCASSMWDRAYGYTFGSGTRLTVV.

This clone was picked up a small number of times. V gene TRBV3-1 (or the pseudogene TRBV3-2) combines with J gene TRBJ1-3; 8 nucleotides match TRBD1. V gave up 4 bases and J gave up 0 bases; unmatched junction bases: 8. This CDR3 comprises 17 residues. The V gene's germline CDR1 is LGHDT and CDR2 YNNKEL (reference sequence). CDR3 in DNA: TGTGCCAGCAGCCTCGGGACAGGTCTACGCTCTGGAAACACCATATATTTT. It codes for CASSLGTGLRSGNTIYF.

The DNA for the CDR3 is TGTGCCAGTACAGGGCACAACTATGGCTACACCTTC. Protein sequence: CASTGHNYGYTF. J is TRBJ1-2 and V is TRBV19, with D perhaps matching TRBD1 (5 bases). Per germline, CDR1 LNHDA and CDR2 SQIVND (reference sequence). The CDR3 sequence is 12 residues long. V was cut by 7 bases and J by 2 bases, with 8 bases left in between. The whole variable domain, remainder taken from reference TRBV19 and TRBJ1-2, is DGGITQSPKYLFRKEGQNVTLSCEQNLNHDAMYWYRQDPGQGLRLIYYSQIVNDFQKGDIAEGYSVSREKKESFPLTVTSAQKNPTAFYLCASTGHNYGYTFGSGTRLTVV.

This rearrangement joins TRBV9 to TRBJ2-3; maybe TRBD1 (6 bases). CDR3 length: 15 amino acids. Germline V gene sequence: CDR1 SGDLS, CDR2 YYNGEE. The V gene lost 2 bases and the J gene lost 2 bases, with 12 bases spanning the gap. CDR3 sequence reads: CASSVVGASTDTQYF. The CDR3 coding sequence is TGTGCCAGCAGCGTGGTGGGGGCCTCCACAGATACGCAGTATTTT.

CDR3 sequence reads: CASSFRLDYSVEQFF. CDR3 nucleotide sequence: TGTGCCAGCAGCTTCCGGCTCGACTACTCGGTCGAGCAGTTCTTC. V is TRBV13 and J is TRBJ2-1; TRBD2 is a possible D gene (5 bases). Trimming took 3 bases from V and 10 from J, leaving 19 bases between them. Germline V gives CDR1 PRHDT, CDR2 FYEKMQ (reference sequence). The CDR3 has 15 residues.

This sequence joins TRBV28 and TRBJ2-5; 8 bases match TRBD2. Germline loops: CDR1 MDHEN, CDR2 SYDVKM. V dropped 6 bases and J dropped 5; count of bases not matched to a gene: 8. This CDR3 spans 14 amino acids. The CDR3 DNA follows: TGTGCCAGCAGGGGGACTAGTAGATCGGAGACCCAGTACTTC. Amino acids: CASRGTSRSETQYF.

The chain combines TRBV12-3 or TRBV12-4 with TRBJ2-3; D unresolved. Deletions cut 4 bases from V and 6 bases from J, with 11 bases between. The CDR3 extends over 13 amino acids. This CDR3 is CASSSRVADTQYF. DNA of the CDR3: TGTGCCAGCAGTTCCCGGGTCGCCGATACGCAGTATTTT.

The J gene is TRBJ1-5, the V gene TRBV4-1; D remains ambiguous. Germline loops: CDR1 MGHRA, CDR2 YSYEKL. The CDR3 covers 15 residues. Trimming cost V 1 base and J 7 bases, with 14 bases left between them. CDR3 sequence: CASSQVGRVRQPQHF. In DNA, the CDR3 is TGCGCCAGCAGCCAAGTTGGGAGGGTAAGGCAGCCCCAGCATTTT.

The chain combines TRBV5-5 with TRBJ2-5; 8 nucleotides align to TRBD2. Germline loops: CDR1 SGHKS, CDR2 YYEKEE (reference sequence). The V gene end was trimmed by 2 bases and the J gene end by 5 bases; junction bases not matched to a gene: 5. There are 14 residues in the CDR3. CDR3 residues: CASSFAGGFETQYF. Written as DNA, the CDR3 is TGTGCCAGCAGCTTCGCGGGAGGATTTGAGACCCAGTACTTC.

The gene calls are TRBV29-1 and TRBJ2-5, with 7 bases fitting TRBD1. The CDR3 contains 12 residues. Looked up from germline, CDR1 is SQVTM and CDR2 is ANQGSEA. Trimming took 7 bases from V and 4 from J; bases not matched to a gene: 6. DNA for the CDR3: TGCAGCGCCCGGACAGGAGCAGAGACCCAGTACTTC. This encodes CSARTGAETQYF.

V and J are TRBV30 and TRBJ2-2; 9 bases match TRBD1. This CDR3 has 13 residues. V gave up 3 bases and J gave up 5 bases; unmatched junction bases: 1. The V gene's germline CDR1 is GTSNPN and CDR2 SVGIG (reference sequence). Here the CDR3 DNA reads TGTGCCTGGAGCGACAGGGGGACCGGGGAGCTGTTTTTT. Amino acids: CAWSDRGTGELFF.

The CDR3 reads CASSRDDRITEAFF. The DNA for the CDR3 is TGTGCCAGCTCACGAGACGACAGGATAACTGAAGCTTTCTTT. The chain recombines TRBV18 with TRBJ1-1; possibly TRBD1 for D (6 bases). The germline CDR1 and CDR2 sequences are KGHSH and LQKENI. The V gene lost 4 bases and the J gene lost 5 bases, with 14 bases spanning the gap. The CDR3 runs 14 residues. The variable domain in full, with the rest retrieved from reference TRBV18 and TRBJ1-1, is NAGVMQNPRHLVRRRGQEARLRCSPMKGHSHVYWYRQLPEEGLKFMVYLQKENIIDESGMPKERFSAEFPKEGPSILRIQQVVRGDSAAYFCASSRDDRITEAFFGQGTRLTVV.

The V gene is TRBV5-5, the J gene TRBJ2-1; 7 positions agree with TRBD2. This CDR3 region has 15 residues. V dropped 4 bases and J dropped 0; count of bases not matched to a gene: 4. Germline V gene lookup returns CDR1 SGHKS and CDR2 YYEKEE (reference sequence). The CDR3 spells CASSNLAASYNEQFF. In DNA form, the CDR3 reads TGTGCCAGCAGCAATCTAGCGGCCTCCTACAATGAGCAGTTCTTC. The whole variable domain, remainder taken from reference TRBV5-5 and TRBJ2-1, is DAGVTQSPTHLIKTRGQQVTLRCSPISGHKSVSWYQQVLGQGPQFIFQYYEKEERGRGNFPDRFSARQFPNYSSELNVNALLLGDSALYLCASSNLAASYNEQFFGPGTRLTVL.

The gene calls are TRBV18 and TRBJ2-2; D possibly corresponds to TRBD2 (6 bases). V dropped 2 bases and J dropped 5 bases, with 6 bases sitting between them. From germline, CDR1 is KGHSH and CDR2 LQKENI. This CDR3 spans 13 amino acids. The CDR3 sequence: CASSPGGTGELFF. CDR3 bases: TGTGCCAGCTCACCAGGGGGGACCGGGGAGCTGTTTTTT.

The chain is built from TRBV5-4 and TRBJ2-3; no definite D call. The CDR3 is made up of 13 amino acids. V was pared by 4 bases and J by 4 bases, with 10 bases between. Germline-derived CDR1 and CDR2 are SGHNT and YYREEE (reference sequence). The CDR3 is CASSQTVADTQYF. The CDR3 nucleotides are TGTGCCAGCAGCCAAACAGTCGCAGATACGCAGTATTTT.

V is TRBV29-1 and J is TRBJ1-1; D possibly corresponds to TRBD1 (5 bases). The CDR3 covers 12 residues. The ends were cut back, 1 base at V and 11 bases at J, with 14 bases in the middle. The V gene's germline CDR1 is SQVTM and CDR2 ANQGSEA. As DNA, the CDR3 is TGCAGCGTTGAAGGAAAGGGGATTGAGGCTTTCTTT. Amino acids: CSVEGKGIEAFF.

V gene TRBV4-1 combines with J gene TRBJ1-1; no clear D. V dropped 1 base and J dropped 1 base, with 10 bases sitting between them. The CDR3 consists of 15 residues. Germline loops: CDR1 MGHRA, CDR2 YSYEKL. CDR3 protein: CASSQGRGSNTEAFF. The CDR3 coding sequence is TGCGCCAGCAGCCAAGGGCGGGGATCGAACACTGAAGCTTTCTTT.

CDR3 loop: CASSPGPGGETQYF. CDR3 DNA sequence: TGTGCCAGCAGCCCGGGCCCGGGGGGCGAGACCCAGTACTTC. The V and J genes are TRBV11-2 and TRBJ2-5, with D possibly matching TRBD2 (7 bases). The length of the CDR3 is 14 residues. Trimming shortened V by 5 bases and J by 5 bases, and 15 bases separated the two germline ends. Germline lookup yields CDR1 SGHAT and CDR2 FQNNGV.

Here the CDR3 reads CASSGRGNTEAFF. The CDR3 DNA sequence: TGTGCCAGCAGCGGTAGGGGGAACACTGAAGCTTTCTTT. This sequence joins TRBV7-6 and TRBJ1-1; a possible D gene is TRBD1 (5 bases). The ends were cut back, 5 bases at V and 1 base at J, with 8 bases in the middle. CDR3 length: 13 amino acids. Germline assignment: CDR1 SGHVS and CDR2 FNYEAQ.